Below are 5 T cell receptor beta chains sequenced from a single sample in a study of blood T cell repertoires in COVID-19. The protocol was immunoSEQ multiplex PCR, while the TCRdb copy is restricted to in-frame clones and leaves out a portion. This sample yields about 250,000 clones, of which roughly 82% are seen a single time; 5.5% to 6.5% belongs to the top ten. Specimen: peripheral blood. Receptors were obtained from a woman aged 80 or over with COVID-19, enrolled during active disease.

The chain employs TRBV6-5 and TRBJ2-3; D may be TRBD2 (6 bases). V lost 6 bases to trimming and J lost 3 bases, with 10 bases between them. Germline values: CDR1 MNHEY, CDR2 SVGAGI. The CDR3 extends over 13 amino acids. The CDR3 sequence: CASSDGTTDTQYF. CDR3 DNA: TGTGCCAGCAGCGACGGGACTACAGATACGCAGTATTTT.

The chain employs TRBV5-1 and TRBJ2-3; possible D gene TRBD2, 5 bases. This CDR3 has 14 amino acids. V dropped 1 base and J dropped 3 bases, with 9 bases sitting between them. Germline-derived CDR1 and CDR2 are SGHRS and YFSETQ. In DNA form, the CDR3 reads TGCGCCAGCAGCTTGTCGGGAAAGACAGATACGCAGTATTTT. Translated: CASSLSGKTDTQYF.

V gene TRBV5-1 combines with J gene TRBJ2-2; 11 nucleotides align to TRBD1. The V and J ends lost 6 bases and 6 bases, in that order; junction bases with no gene match: 10. There are 16 residues in the CDR3. CDR1 SGHRS and CDR2 YFSETQ come from the germline V gene. CDR3 DNA sequence: TGCGCCAGCAACCGCCGGGACAGGGGGTTGTCCGGGGAGCTGTTTTTT. Translation: CASNRRDRGLSGELFF.

The chain couples TRBV7-6 to TRBJ1-2; unclear D gene. Germline CDR1 and CDR2: SGHVS and FNYEAQ. The ends were cut back, 4 bases at V and 4 bases at J, with 10 bases in the middle. CDR3 size: 13 residues. CDR3 nucleotide sequence: TGTGCCAGCAGCTCTGGACTCACCTATGGCTACACCTTC. Translation gives CASSSGLTYGYTF. The complete variable domain, with remaining parts taken from reference TRBV7-6 and TRBJ1-2, reads GAGVSQSPRYKVTKRGQDVALRCDPISGHVSLYWYRQALGQGPEFLTYFNYEAQQDKSGLPNDRFSAERPEGSISTLTIQRTEQRDSAMYRCASSSGLTYGYTFGSGTRLTVV.

The chain recombines TRBV18 with TRBJ1-5; 12 nucleotides align to TRBD1. CDR1 and CDR2 from the germline V gene are KGHSH and LQKENI. CDR3 length equals 14 residues. The V and J ends lost 3 bases and 10 bases, in that order; junction bases with no gene match: 4. The CDR3 reads CASSPGTGGDPQHF. The CDR3 DNA sequence: TGTGCCAGCTCACCCGGGACAGGGGGCGACCCCCAGCATTTT. Filled out from reference TRBV18 and TRBJ1-5, the complete variable domain reads NAGVMQNPRHLVRRRGQEARLRCSPMKGHSHVYWYRQLPEEGLKFMVYLQKENIIDESGMPKERFSAEFPKEGPSILRIQQVVRGDSAAYFCASSPGTGGDPQHFGDGTRLSIL.